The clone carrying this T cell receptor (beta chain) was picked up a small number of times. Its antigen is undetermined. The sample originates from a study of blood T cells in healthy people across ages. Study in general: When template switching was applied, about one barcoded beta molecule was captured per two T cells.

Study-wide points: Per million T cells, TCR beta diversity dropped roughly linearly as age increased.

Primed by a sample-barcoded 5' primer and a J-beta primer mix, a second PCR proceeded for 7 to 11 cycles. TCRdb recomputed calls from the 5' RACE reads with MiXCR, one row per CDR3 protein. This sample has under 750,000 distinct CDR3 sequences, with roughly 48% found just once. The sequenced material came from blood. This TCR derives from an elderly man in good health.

In DNA form, the CDR3 reads TGTGCCATCAGTGAGTCGAAGGCGTCGGGGGAGGGAGGCTACACCTTC. The encoded protein is CAISESKASGEGGYTF. The rearrangement uses TRBV10-3 and TRBJ1-2; possible D gene TRBD1, 5 bases. From germline, CDR1 is ENHRY and CDR2 SYGVKD. There are 16 residues in the CDR3. Trimming stripped 0 bases from V and 8 bases from J, with 19 bases between.